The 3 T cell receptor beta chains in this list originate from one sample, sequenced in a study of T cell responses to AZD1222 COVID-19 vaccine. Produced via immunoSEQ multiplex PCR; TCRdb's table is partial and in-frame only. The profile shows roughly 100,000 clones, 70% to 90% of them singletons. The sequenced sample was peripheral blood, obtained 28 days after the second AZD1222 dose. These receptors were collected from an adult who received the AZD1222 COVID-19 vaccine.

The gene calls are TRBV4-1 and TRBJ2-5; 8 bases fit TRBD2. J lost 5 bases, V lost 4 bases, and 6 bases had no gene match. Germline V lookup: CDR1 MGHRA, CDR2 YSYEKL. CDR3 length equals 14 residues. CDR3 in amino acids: CASSLVGGVETQYF. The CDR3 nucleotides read TGCGCCAGCAGCCTAGTCGGGGGGGTTGAGACCCAGTACTTC.

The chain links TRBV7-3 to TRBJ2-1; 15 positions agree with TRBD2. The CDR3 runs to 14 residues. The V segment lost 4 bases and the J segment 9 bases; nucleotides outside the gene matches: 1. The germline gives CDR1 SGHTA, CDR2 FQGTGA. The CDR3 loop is CASSSGLAGGEQFF. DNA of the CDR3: TGTGCCAGCAGCTCGGGACTAGCGGGGGGTGAGCAGTTCTTC.

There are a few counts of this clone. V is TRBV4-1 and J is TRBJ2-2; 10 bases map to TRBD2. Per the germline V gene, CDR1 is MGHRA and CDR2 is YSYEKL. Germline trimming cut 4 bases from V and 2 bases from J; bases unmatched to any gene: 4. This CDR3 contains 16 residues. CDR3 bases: TGCGCCAGCAGCCGCCCTAGCGGGGGAAACACCGGGGAGCTGTTTTTT. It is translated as CASSRPSGGNTGELFF.